This T cell receptor beta chain was sequenced for a study of Graves' ophthalmopathy and Graves' hyperthyroidism (dated by TCRdb to about 2018). Turning to the overall study: Peripheral blood was collected at initial diagnosis, prior to any treatment. A discovery set of 100 patients (about 45 ophthalmopathy, around 57 stable hyperthyroidism) was enrolled to explore V-J signatures distinguishing ophthalmopathy from hyperthyroidism. The approximately 97 discovery patients were randomly divided into training and test sets at a 7:3 ratio. An independent validation cohort was composed of roughly 18 hyperthyroidism patients and around 16 patients who later progressed from hyperthyroidism to ophthalmopathy. TCR beta repertoire signatures were used to distinguish Graves' ophthalmopathy from Graves' hyperthyroidism and to predict progression to ophthalmopathy. In roughly six hyperthyroidism patients, the T-cell repertoires found in thyroid tissue were compared with those found in blood. In total, around 130 blood samples were TCR-sequenced: some 40 ophthalmopathy, 75 hyperthyroidism and approximately 17 hyperthyroidism-to-ophthalmopathy patients. Following sample collection, hyperthyroidism patients were given methimazole at a starting dose of 30 mg daily, and ophthalmopathy patients were given high-dose intravenous methylprednisolone. Results the study describes overall, beyond this receptor: Sample size was not predetermined statistically, and investigators were not blinded to group allocation. The 13-signature model separated ophthalmopathy from stable hyperthyroidism with roughly 88% sensitivity and around 84% specificity in cross-validation, and 80%/75% in the test set. Most expanded thyroid clonotypes with a frequency above 0.001 also appeared in blood, which suggests that blood repertoires may reflect the immune response in the thyroid. In validation, the model predicted ophthalmopathy progression with more than 70% sensitivity and roughly 72% specificity; roughly 12 predicted patients were CT-confirmed with GO in a median of about 6.2 months.

TCR beta CDR3 regions were amplified from RNA transcripts for repertoire sequencing. The first round was an RT-PCR using HTBI primers with the Qiagen OneStep RT-PCR kit, and this first round was followed by a second-round multiplex PCR, then size selection and purification. Sequencing of the libraries was carried out on an Illumina HiSeq2000 in paired-end mode with 100 bp reads. The published analysis was carried out like this. SOAPnuke was used to process the reads, removing any read that contained adapters or uncalled bases, had a mean Phred below 15, or lacked an exact match to the constant primer or identifier. High-quality paired reads were merged with COPE v1.2.5. Each unique nucleotide sequence was treated as a clonotype, and MiTCR v1.1 was used to align the clonotypes to the IMGT TRB V, D and J references. The analysis was limited to V-J combinations with a frequency above 0.0001, which together covered 99.2% of repertoires. For each V-J combination, a TCR clonal expansion and chaos score was defined as F50 clonal expansion divided by the chaos observed in the TCRdist matrix. Welch's t-statistics and random forest were used to reduce the features to around 13 V-J combinations, which were then used as input to a naive Bayes classifier. The Morisita-Horn index was used to measure how similar the thyroid and blood repertoires were. Using fastp trimming at Q25 and MiXCR clonotype assembly, TCRdb reanalyzed the public sequencing data and kept in-frame beta chains. Rows merge per CDR3 protein into single entries with the most common DNA and genes. The V and J calls and clone size come from TCRdb's table, not from the authors' own analysis. In all, the sample holds roughly 480,000 distinct CDR3 sequences, and 13% to 15% of those were seen once. The ten largest clones capture 8% to 10% of the sample.

At least ten counts were recorded for this clonotype. The target of this receptor is not known. Base qualities are missing; no much larger clone stands one base away. The CDR1 and CDR2 encoded by the germline V gene (reference sequence) are SGHKS and YYEKEE. A distance of 7 bases separates the germline ends of V and J, which lose 0 bases and 10 bases respectively. The CDR3 sequence holds 11 residues, the cysteine and phenylalanine included. Only the CDR3 DNA is retained, 33 bases long and in frame from the first base. Ophthalmopathy patients had moderately to severely active disease, Clinical Activity Score of at least 3, NOSPECS grade of at least 4, and disease duration under 3 months. Anyone with other autoimmune diseases, uncontrolled infections, pregnancy or lactation was excluded from the study. Clinical symptoms, serum thyroxine, TRAb, thyroid ultrasound and orbital computed tomography were used for diagnosis. Using Ficoll-Paque density gradient centrifugation, PBMCs were isolated from 9.5 to 10 ml of fresh peripheral blood. Total RNA was extracted with Trizol reagent and quality-checked on an Agilent 2100 Bioanalyzer.

This sequence was found in a woman aged 30 to 39 with Graves' ophthalmopathy. Donor details come from another sample of the same person, matched by shared clones. Sequenced input: blood. The rearrangement joined TRBV5-5 to TRBJ1-1, with no confident D gene call. CDR3 sequence: CASSLEQSAFF. The DNA reads TGTGCCAGCAGCTTGGAACAGTCAGCTTTCTTT.